The 24 T cell receptor beta chains reported below all come from one sample, sequenced in a study of human T cells and chemical hapten exposure. The time point: patch test 1, 2 weeks after DPC sensitization. Treatment reported: therapeutic diphenylcyclopropenone sensitization with weekly scalp DPC. TCRdb recomputed calls from the RACE reads with MiXCR, one row per CDR3 protein. The sample contains roughly 86,000 distinct CDR3 sequences, 8% to 11% of which appear only once. Source: whole blood, taken in connection with sensitization to the hapten diphenylcyclopropenone (DPC). The source of these receptors is a man aged 35-49 years with alopecia areata. Some clones in this sample may be carry-over from other donors' samples.

CDR3 sequence (DNA): TGTGCCAGCACCGTTACAGGGAACACCGGGGAGCTGTTTTTT. As protein: CASTVTGNTGELFF. V is TRBV6-2 or TRBV6-3 and J is TRBJ2-2, with a weak D call TRBD1 (5 bases). Trimming stripped 7 bases from V and 1 base from J, with 10 bases between. This CDR3 spans 14 amino acids. From germline, CDR1 is MNHEY and CDR2 SVGEGT.

This sequence joins TRBV2 and TRBJ2-3, with 14 bases fitting TRBD2. The V and J ends lost 8 bases and 1 base, in that order; junction bases with no gene match: 11. Germline loops: CDR1 SNHLY, CDR2 FYNNEI. The CDR3 contains 18 residues. DNA of the CDR3: TGTGCCAGCGAGACAGGACTAGCGGGAGGTGAGGGCACAGATACGCAGTATTTT. This codes for CASETGLAGGEGTDTQYF.

In this sample, this clonotype turned up many times. The V and J genes are TRBV29-1 and TRBJ1-2; 7 bases are a match to TRBD1. With 4 bases clipped from V and 6 bases from J, the junction kept 11 bases outside the gene matches. This CDR3 spans 14 amino acids. Germline loops: CDR1 SQVTM, CDR2 ANQGSEA. In DNA form, the CDR3 reads TGCAGCGTTGCCCCCCAGGGGGGGCCGCATGGCTACACCTTC. Amino acid sequence: CSVAPQGGPHGYTF.

The J gene is TRBJ2-5, the V gene TRBV29-1, with 9 positions matching TRBD1. J gave up 4 bases and V 5 bases, and 14 bases lay outside the gene matches. CDR1 is SQVTM and CDR2 is ANQGSEA in the germline V gene. The length of the CDR3 is 16 residues. CDR3 in amino acids: CSVCPAGQGYGETQYF. The CDR3 nucleotides read TGCAGCGTTTGCCCAGCGGGACAGGGTTACGGAGAGACCCAGTACTTC.

The chain uses TRBV10-3 and TRBJ2-7, with D maybe TRBD2 (5 bases). Germline V CDR1 and CDR2: ENHRY, SYGVKD. V was clipped by 6 bases and J by 0 bases, with 15 bases between them. The CDR3 has 15 amino acids. The CDR3 spells CAISPPRVSSYEQYV. CDR3 bases: TGTGCCATCAGCCCTCCGCGGGTCAGCTCCTACGAGCAGTACGTC.

The genes are TRBV6-5 and TRBJ2-3; D is perhaps TRBD2 (6 bases). This CDR3 comprises 16 residues. The V gene's germline CDR1 is MNHEY and CDR2 SVGAGI. V dropped 4 bases and J dropped 1 base, with 15 bases sitting between them. CDR3 loop: CASSSRAGTGTDTQYF. CDR3 nucleotide sequence: TGTGCCAGCAGTTCGCGGGCGGGGACGGGCACAGATACGCAGTATTTT.

This clonotype has more than one count but fewer than ten. The chain employs TRBV20-1 and TRBJ2-1, with 8 bases identical to TRBD2. CDR1 is DFQATT, CDR2 SNEGSKA, per germline (reference sequence). The trim removed 5 bases at V and 4 bases at J, leaving 7 bases unmatched. The CDR3 totals 14 residues. The CDR3 region has the DNA TGCAGTGCTCCACCCCCGGGAGGGTACAATGAGCAGTTCTTC. Translating it yields CSAPPPGGYNEQFF.

This clonotype was counted between two and nine times. The chain has TRBV10-3 and TRBJ2-1; possibly TRBD1 or TRBD2 for D (5 bases each). Trimming removed 8 bases at V and 8 bases at J, with 16 bases between. The CDR3 loop spans 13 amino acids. Germline V gene lookup returns CDR1 ENHRY and CDR2 SYGVKD. In DNA, the CDR3 is TGTGCCATCGTGGGGGAACTAGGGGATGAGCAGTTCTTC. Its translation: CAIVGELGDEQFF.

This chain connects TRBV20-1 to TRBJ2-7, with a weak D call TRBD1 (5 bases). Trimming left V 3 bases short and J 2 bases short, with 8 bases between. CDR1 and CDR2 from the germline V gene are DFQATT and SNEGSKA (reference sequence). The CDR3 has 12 amino acids. CDR3 DNA: TGCAGTGCTAGTCAGGGTGCCTACGAGCAGTACTTC. Amino acids: CSASQGAYEQYF.

This clonotype came up a few times. The chain employs TRBV24-1 and TRBJ2-2; TRBD1 agrees at 8 bases. The germline V gene has CDR1 KGHDR and CDR2 SFDVKD. This CDR3 contains 17 residues. The junction had 10 bases not matched to a gene; V was cut back by 2 bases and J by 6 bases. The CDR3 loop is CATSDSRTGSMAGELFF. CDR3 bases: TGTGCCACCAGTGATTCCCGGACAGGGTCGATGGCCGGGGAGCTGTTTTTT.

This clonotype has just a few counts. V and J are TRBV10-3 and TRBJ2-2, with 8 bases matching TRBD2. The CDR3 is made up of 17 amino acids. Germline lookup yields CDR1 ENHRY and CDR2 SYGVKD. The V gene end was trimmed by 3 bases and the J gene end by 8 bases; junction bases not matched to a gene: 14. The CDR3: CAISDTGLATKQGELFF. The CDR3, as DNA: TGTGCCATCAGTGATACTGGACTAGCTACAAAACAGGGGGAGCTGTTTTTT.

Ten or more counts support this clonotype. The CDR3 bases are TGTGCCAGCAGTGGGCGGAGGAACACTGAAGCTTTCTTT. Translated: CASSGRRNTEAFF. The chain employs TRBV2 and TRBJ1-1; D is unclear. The germline V gene encodes CDR1 SNHLY and CDR2 FYNNEI. With 4 bases removed from V and 1 base from J, the gap between germline ends came to 7 bases. This CDR3 has 13 residues.

This clonotype appeared a few times. The chain joins TRBV5-1 to TRBJ2-5, with 7 bases lining up with TRBD1. Germline values: CDR1 SGHRS, CDR2 YFSETQ. Trimming removed 0 bases from V and 5 bases from J; junction bases left unmatched: 7. The CDR3 extends over 15 amino acids. CDR3 loop: CASSLDTGEYETQYF. The CDR3 DNA is TGCGCCAGCAGCTTGGATACAGGGGAGTACGAGACCCAGTACTTC.

The table lists this clonotype with a few counts. V gene TRBV5-4 combines with J gene TRBJ2-7, with 15 bases fitting TRBD2. V lost 3 bases to trimming and J lost 7 bases; unmatched junction nucleotides: 8. This CDR3 region has 16 residues. The germline V gene encodes CDR1 SGHNT and CDR2 YYREEE (reference sequence). DNA of the CDR3: TGTGCCAGCAGCTCCGGACTAGCGGGAGGGCTGGGGGAGCAGTACTTC. Translation gives CASSSGLAGGLGEQYF. Full variable domain (remainder filled in from reference TRBV5-4 and TRBJ2-7): ETGVTQSPTHLIKTRGQQVTLRCSSQSGHNTVSWYQQALGQGPQFIFQYYREEENGRGNFPPRFSGLQFPNYSSELNVNALELDDSALYLCASSSGLAGGLGEQYFGPGTRLTVT.

The rearrangement uses TRBV30 and TRBJ2-1; D is unresolved. The germline V and J ends were trimmed by 3 bases and 4 bases, with 10 bases remaining between them. Germline values: CDR1 GTSNPN, CDR2 SVGIG (reference sequence). The CDR3 totals 13 residues. The CDR3 reads CAWSHGTYNEQFF. The CDR3, as DNA: TGTGCCTGGAGCCACGGAACATACAATGAGCAGTTCTTC.

This clonotype occurred a few times. V usage is TRBV6-5 and J usage is TRBJ2-7; 12 bases are a match to TRBD2. V shed 0 bases and J 5 bases; nucleotides not matched to a gene: 5. Looked up from germline, CDR1 is MNHEY and CDR2 is SVGAGI. The length of the CDR3 is 16 residues. CDR3 in DNA: TGTGCCAGCAGTTACTCGCGACTAGCGGGAGTCCACGAGCAGTACGTC. This gives the protein CASSYSRLAGVHEQYV.

A note on this clonotype: A much larger clonotype is one base distant, so this may be a read error. The rearrangement links TRBV28 to TRBJ1-1; no firm D call. Germline CDR1 is MDHEN and CDR2 is SYDVKM. There are 12 residues in the CDR3. Trimming stripped 6 bases from V and 1 base from J, with 6 bases between. This CDR3 reads CASRIQNTEAFF. The CDR3 nucleotides are TGTGCCAGCAGGATACAGAACACTGAAGCTTTCTTT.

This chain joins TRBV6-2 or TRBV6-3 and TRBJ2-1; 7 bases are shared with TRBD2. CDR1 and CDR2 (germline): MNHEY, SVGEGT. The CDR3 length is 14 residues. J was trimmed by 4 bases and V by 3 bases; bases with no gene match: 3. The CDR3 DNA reads TGTGCCAGCAGTTATAGGCGGGAGTACAATGAGCAGTTCTTC. Translation gives CASSYRREYNEQFF.

V is TRBV5-4 and J is TRBJ2-7; TRBD2 matches at 9 bases. The length of the CDR3 is 14 residues. Germline V gene lookup returns CDR1 SGHNT and CDR2 YYREEE (reference sequence). J gave up 6 bases and V 2 bases, and 6 bases lay outside the gene matches. CDR3 bases: TGTGCCAGCAGCTTTAGCGGGAGCGACTTCGAGCAGTACGTC. Translating gives CASSFSGSDFEQYV.

Concerning this clonotype itself: With a much larger clone just one base away, this may be a read error. The V call is TRBV6-1, the J call TRBJ1-1; D is ambiguous. This CDR3 is 13 amino acids long. Germline CDR1 MNHNS, CDR2 SASEGT. The CDR3 here is CASRVRTNTEDFF. In DNA form, the CDR3 reads TGTGCCAGCAGGGTAAGAACGAACACTGAAGATTTCTTT.

This clonotype was detected ten times or more. The chain links TRBV6-2 or TRBV6-3 to TRBJ1-5; 9 nucleotides agree with TRBD1. Unmatched junction bases numbered 8, after V lost 7 bases and J lost 4 bases. The V gene's germline CDR1 is MNHEY and CDR2 SVGEGT. This CDR3 is built from 15 residues. This CDR3 reads CASNRWGQGNQPQHF. In DNA form, the CDR3 reads TGTGCCAGCAACCGGTGGGGACAGGGAAATCAGCCCCAGCATTTT.

This clonotype has at least ten counts. The J gene is TRBJ2-3, the V gene TRBV20-1, with unresolved D. CDR1 is DFQATT and CDR2 is SNEGSKA in the germline V gene (reference sequence). Trimming took off 4 bases at V and 5 bases at J, with 22 bases between the two ends. This CDR3 is 16 amino acids long. CDR3 region: CSAIAESREVRDTQYF. CDR3 sequence (DNA): TGCAGTGCTATCGCCGAATCTAGAGAAGTCCGAGATACGCAGTATTTT.

J is TRBJ2-7 and V is TRBV6-5; 8 nucleotides match TRBD1. Germline CDR1 is MNHEY and CDR2 is SVGAGI. Germline trimming cut 0 bases from V and 3 bases from J; bases unmatched to any gene: 7. The CDR3 totals 16 residues. The CDR3 protein is CASSYSFRDRNYEQYF. CDR3 in DNA: TGTGCCAGCAGTTACTCCTTCCGGGACAGGAACTACGAGCAGTACTTC.

V gene TRBV12-3 or TRBV12-4 combines with J gene TRBJ2-3; D call uncertain. The V end was cut by 6 bases, the J end by 5 bases, with 15 bases between. The CDR3 extends over 14 amino acids. The DNA for the CDR3 is TGTGCCAGCAGCCCTGTCCCCTGGGGAGATACGCAGTATTTT. It codes for CASSPVPWGDTQYF.